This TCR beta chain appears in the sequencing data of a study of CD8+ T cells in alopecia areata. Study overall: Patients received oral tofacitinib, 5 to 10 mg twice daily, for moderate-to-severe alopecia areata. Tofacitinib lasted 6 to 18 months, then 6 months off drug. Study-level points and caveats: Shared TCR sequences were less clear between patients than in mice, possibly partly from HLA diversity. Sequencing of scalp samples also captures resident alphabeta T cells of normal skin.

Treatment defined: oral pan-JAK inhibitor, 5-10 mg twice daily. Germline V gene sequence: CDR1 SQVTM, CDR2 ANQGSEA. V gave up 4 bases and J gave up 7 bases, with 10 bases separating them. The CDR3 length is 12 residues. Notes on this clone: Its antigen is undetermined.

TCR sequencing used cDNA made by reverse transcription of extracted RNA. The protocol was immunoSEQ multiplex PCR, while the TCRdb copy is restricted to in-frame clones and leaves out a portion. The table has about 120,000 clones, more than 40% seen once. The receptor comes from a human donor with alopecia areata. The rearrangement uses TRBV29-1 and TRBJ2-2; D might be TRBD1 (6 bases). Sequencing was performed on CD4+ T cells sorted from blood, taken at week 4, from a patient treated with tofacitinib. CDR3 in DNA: TGCAGCGTTGGGCAGGGGAACGGGGAGCTGTTTTTT. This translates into CSVGQGNGELFF.